These 30 T cell receptor beta chains were sequenced from one sample in a study of blood T cell repertoires in COVID-19. TCRdb keeps only in-frame clones here, not all; method: immunoSEQ multiplex PCR. The sample lists approximately 350,000 clones, approximately 88% seen once, with 1% to 1.5% in the top ten. The sequencing input was peripheral blood. Receptor source: a man aged 35 to 55 with acute or convalescent COVID-19.

The count of this clone is one. The chain employs TRBV7-6 and TRBJ2-1, with TRBD2 identical over 9 bases. The CDR3 spans 17 residues. V shed 1 base, J shed 6 bases, and the junction held 10 bases outside the gene matches. Looked up from germline, CDR1 is SGHVS and CDR2 is FNYEAQ. The CDR3 DNA follows: TGTGCCAGCAGCTTAGTTAGTCAGCGGGAGGCCCCCAATGAGCAGTTCTTC. Its translation: CASSLVSQREAPNEQFF. The whole variable domain, filled in from reference TRBV7-6 and TRBJ2-1, reads GAGVSQSPRYKVTKRGQDVALRCDPISGHVSLYWYRQALGQGPEFLTYFNYEAQQDKSGLPNDRFSAERPEGSISTLTIQRTEQRDSAMYRCASSLVSQREAPNEQFFGPGTRLTVL.

A single count supports this clone. The chain uses TRBV5-1 and TRBJ1-1; D perhaps matches TRBD1 (5 bases). Trimming left V 6 bases short and J 0 bases short, with 9 bases between. The CDR3 consists of 13 residues. CDR1 and CDR2 (germline): SGHRS, YFSETQ. For the CDR3, the DNA is TGCGCCAGCAATCCAGGGCTGAACACTGAAGCTTTCTTT. Residues: CASNPGLNTEAFF.

The genes are TRBV5-1 and TRBJ1-1, with D tentatively TRBD1 (5 bases). The CDR3 contains 16 residues. V gave up 0 bases and J gave up 3 bases, with 15 bases separating them. Germline V gives CDR1 SGHRS, CDR2 YFSETQ. The CDR3 DNA is TGCGCCAGCAGCTTGGCGGCAGGGTGGGGGGACACTGAAGCTTTCTTT. As protein: CASSLAAGWGDTEAFF.

The chain uses TRBV28 and TRBJ1-2, with TRBD1 identical over 7 bases. In germline, CDR1 is MDHEN, CDR2 SYDVKM. The junction had 14 bases not matched to a gene; V was cut back by 3 bases and J by 4 bases. The length of the CDR3 is 17 residues. This chain's CDR3 is CASSFGALGGNLYGYTF. The CDR3 DNA reads as TGTGCCAGCAGTTTTGGGGCCTTAGGGGGCAATCTCTATGGCTACACCTTC.

The rearrangement uses TRBV7-8 and TRBJ1-1; TRBD1 agrees at 7 bases. The CDR3 has 14 residues. The germline gives CDR1 SGHVS, CDR2 FQNEAQ. Trimming cost V 5 bases and J 10 bases; bases outside gene matches: 13. The CDR3: CASSRDRVGSRAFF. CDR3 in DNA: TGTGCCAGCAGCCGTGACAGGGTTGGTTCTAGAGCTTTCTTT.

V is TRBV12-5 and J is TRBJ1-1, with 9 bases lining up with TRBD1. V lost 2 bases and J lost 4; bases outside the gene matches: 11. CDR3 size: 17 residues. Germline V gene lookup returns CDR1 LGHNT and CDR2 FRNRAP. In nucleotides, the CDR3 is TGTGCTAGTGGTTTGACCAGGACAGGGGCATGGGGCACTGAAGCTTTCTTT. This encodes CASGLTRTGAWGTEAFF.

The chain couples TRBV15 to TRBJ1-1; the D is unclear. From germline, CDR1 is LNHNV and CDR2 YYDKDF (reference sequence). The V end lost 6 bases, the J end lost 4 bases, and 12 bases lay between the germline ends. The CDR3 covers 13 residues. The CDR3, as DNA: TGTGCCACCAGGATAGAACGAGGCACTGAAGCTTTCTTT. This translates into CATRIERGTEAFF.

Concerning this clone itself: The sample holds other DNA sequences that translate to the same CDR3. This sequence joins TRBV6-5 and TRBJ2-7; 9 bases are a match to TRBD1. The CDR3 sequence is 14 residues long. Germline V gives CDR1 MNHEY, CDR2 SVGAGI. V gave up 4 bases and J gave up 3 bases; unmatched junction bases: 4. CDR3 protein: CASSSPGQGYEQYF. The CDR3 region has the DNA TGTGCCAGCAGTTCTCCGGGACAGGGCTACGAGCAGTACTTC.

The chain carries TRBV5-5 and TRBJ1-5, with D hard to call. CDR3 length: 17 amino acids. Trimming took off 5 bases at V and 2 bases at J, with 20 bases between the two ends. Germline V gives CDR1 SGHKS, CDR2 YYEKEE (reference sequence). The CDR3: CASSPRPAEGGNQPQHF. The CDR3 DNA is TGTGCCAGCAGTCCCCGGCCGGCTGAGGGTGGCAATCAGCCCCAGCATTTT.

The gene calls are TRBV6-5 and TRBJ1-2; D is possibly TRBD1 (6 bases). Germline CDR1 and CDR2: MNHEY and SVGAGI. CDR3 length equals 16 residues. The germline V and J ends were trimmed by 2 bases and 8 bases, with 21 bases remaining between them. In DNA, the CDR3 is TGTGCCAGCAGTTACAATCGTCTTAGGGACATCAGGGGCTACACCTTC. Its protein product is CASSYNRLRDIRGYTF.

This sequence joins TRBV6-5 and TRBJ1-1, with D possibly TRBD1 on 6 matching bases. Germline V gene sequence: CDR1 MNHEY, CDR2 SVGAGI. The CDR3 extends over 16 amino acids. V dropped 2 bases and J dropped 11 bases, with 24 bases sitting between them. This CDR3 is CASSYKQGLPTRGAFF. CDR3 sequence (DNA): TGTGCCAGCAGTTACAAACAGGGCCTCCCTACACGGGGTGCTTTCTTT.

The rearrangement joins TRBV11-2 to TRBJ2-1; TRBD2 agrees at 11 bases. With V trimmed by 6 bases and J by 4 bases, 5 bases remained unmatched. Germline values: CDR1 SGHAT, CDR2 FQNNGV. The CDR3 totals 15 residues. The CDR3 region has the DNA TGTGCCAGCAGTTATAGCGGGAGGGTTTACAATGAGCAGTTCTTC. It codes for CASSYSGRVYNEQFF. Using reference TRBV11-2 and TRBJ2-1 for the parts outside the CDR3, the full variable domain is EAGVAQSPRYKIIEKRQSVAFWCNPISGHATLYWYQQILGQGPKLLIQFQNNGVVDDSQLPKDRFSAERLKGVDSTLKIQPAKLEDSAVYLCASSYSGRVYNEQFFGPGTRLTVL.

The chain recombines TRBV4-1 with TRBJ1-2; D ambiguous. This CDR3 is built from 13 residues. V shed 0 bases and J shed 4 bases, with 6 bases lying between them. Germline values: CDR1 MGHRA, CDR2 YSYEKL. The CDR3 region is CASSQDPSYGYTF. The DNA of the CDR3 is TGCGCCAGCAGCCAAGACCCCAGCTATGGCTACACCTTC.

V usage is TRBV6-6 and J usage is TRBJ1-1; D is unresolved. CDR1 is MNHNY and CDR2 is SVGAGI in the germline V gene (reference sequence). CDR3 length equals 12 residues. Trimming shortened V by 4 bases and J by 11 bases, and 14 bases separated the two germline ends. CDR3: CASSFESREAFF. For the CDR3, the DNA is TGTGCCAGCAGTTTCGAGTCCCGCGAGGCTTTCTTT.

The chain recombines TRBV28 with TRBJ1-2; no firm D call. Germline CDR1 MDHEN, CDR2 SYDVKM. Between the trimmed V and J ends, which lost 6 bases and 7 bases, there was a span of 18 bases. The CDR3 extends over 14 amino acids. The DNA of the CDR3 is TGTGCCAGCAGGCCGGGCCTCCCCGGGGTTGGCTACACCTTC. It translates to CASRPGLPGVGYTF.

This clone came up once. The chain combines TRBV28 with TRBJ2-1, with D possibly being TRBD1 (6 bases). Trimming took off 7 bases at V and 0 bases at J, with 13 bases between the two ends. Germline V lookup: CDR1 MDHEN, CDR2 SYDVKM. This CDR3 contains 15 residues. The CDR3 is CASTYQGRSYNEQFF. The CDR3 nucleotides read TGTGCCAGCACTTATCAGGGGCGCTCCTACAATGAGCAGTTCTTC.

V is TRBV5-5 and J is TRBJ2-1; 15 bases align to TRBD2. The CDR3 is made up of 17 amino acids. V dropped 4 bases and J dropped 8; count of bases not matched to a gene: 10. Per the germline V gene, CDR1 is SGHKS and CDR2 is YYEKEE (reference sequence). The CDR3 nucleotides read TGTGCCAGCAGCCGGGAGGGGACTAGCGGGAGGCGGGATGAGCAGTTCTTC. This gives the protein CASSREGTSGRRDEQFF.

This clone occurred once. The V gene is TRBV4-3, the J gene TRBJ1-1, with no clear D. The CDR3 has 15 amino acids. Trimming removed 8 bases at V and 4 bases at J, with 20 bases between. CDR1 LGHNA and CDR2 YSLEER come from the germline V gene. This CDR3 is CASSRSALAGTEAFF. The CDR3 DNA is TGCGCCAGCTCAAGATCCGCTTTGGCAGGCACTGAAGCTTTCTTT.

The J gene is TRBJ1-1, the V gene TRBV7-9; 7 bases are a match to TRBD1. CDR3 length equals 13 residues. Germline V gene sequence: CDR1 SEHNR, CDR2 FQNEAQ (reference sequence). Losses at the gene ends were 5 bases for V and 9 bases for J; bases not matched to a gene: 9. The CDR3 nucleotides read TGTGCCAGCAGCCTACTCGGGACAGAGAAAGCTTTCTTT. It translates to CASSLLGTEKAFF. The whole variable domain, filled in from reference TRBV7-9 and TRBJ1-1, reads DTGVSQNPRHKITKRGQNVTFRCDPISEHNRLYWYRQTLGQGPEFLTYFQNEAQLEKSRLLSDRFSAERPKGSFSTLEIQRTEQGDSAMYLCASSLLGTEKAFFGQGTRLTVV.

The V gene is TRBV30, the J gene TRBJ2-2; TRBD1 might be the D (6 bases). This CDR3 is 12 amino acids long. The V end was cut by 4 bases, the J end by 3 bases, with 6 bases between. The germline V gene encodes CDR1 GTSNPN and CDR2 SVGIG (reference sequence). The CDR3 DNA follows: TGTGCCTGGACAGGGGACACCGGGGAGCTGTTTTTT. Protein product: CAWTGDTGELFF.

This chain links TRBV7-3 with TRBJ2-7; a possible D gene is TRBD2 (5 bases). CDR1 SGHTA and CDR2 FQGTGA come from the germline V gene. The germline V and J ends were trimmed by 1 base and 4 bases, with 8 bases remaining between them. The CDR3 is made up of 13 amino acids. CDR3 residues: CASSLIRGYEQYF. The CDR3 DNA reads TGTGCCAGCAGCTTAATTCGGGGATACGAGCAGTACTTC.

The rearrangement links TRBV25-1 to TRBJ2-2, with a weak D call TRBD2 (6 bases). The CDR3 is 12 residues long. Trimming took 10 bases from V and 6 from J, leaving 12 bases between them. Per the germline V gene, CDR1 is MGHDK and CDR2 is SYGVNS. DNA for the CDR3: TGTGCCACCCCGGGGGAGCCCGGGGAGCTGTTTTTT. Translation gives CATPGEPGELFF.

The chain is built from TRBV7-9 and TRBJ1-4; 8 positions agree with TRBD1. This CDR3 has 17 amino acids. J lost 8 bases, V lost 5 bases, and 16 bases had no gene match. Germline V gene sequence: CDR1 SEHNR, CDR2 FQNEAQ (reference sequence). The CDR3 DNA is TGTGCCAGCAGCAAAGGACAGGGACCTTATTTGGGGGAAAAACTGTTTTTT. Protein: CASSKGQGPYLGEKLFF.

Only one count was recorded for this clone. The chain has TRBV7-9 and TRBJ1-2; D might be TRBD1 (6 bases). Germline CDR1 reads SEHNR; CDR2 reads FQNEAQ (reference sequence). Trimming left V 4 bases short and J 0 bases short, with 15 bases between. The CDR3 is made up of 16 amino acids. CDR3 protein: CASSSIPRDTNYGYTF. CDR3 coding DNA: TGTGCCAGCAGCTCTATCCCCAGGGACACTAACTATGGCTACACCTTC. The full variable domain, completed using reference TRBV7-9 and TRBJ1-2, is DTGVSQNPRHKITKRGQNVTFRCDPISEHNRLYWYRQTLGQGPEFLTYFQNEAQLEKSRLLSDRFSAERPKGSFSTLEIQRTEQGDSAMYLCASSSIPRDTNYGYTFGSGTRLTVV.

The V call is TRBV3-1 (or the pseudogene TRBV3-2), the J call TRBJ1-2; no clear D gene. Trimming took off 0 bases at V and 0 bases at J, with 8 bases between the two ends. This CDR3 comprises 15 residues. Germline CDR1 LGHDT, CDR2 YNNKEL (reference sequence). CDR3 coding DNA: TGTGCCAGCAGCCAAGACCACCTATCTAACTATGGCTACACCTTC. Its protein is CASSQDHLSNYGYTF.

This clone occurred a few times. This chain links TRBV30 with TRBJ2-5; tentatively, D is TRBD1 (6 bases). Trimming pared 5 bases from V and 4 bases from J, leaving 11 bases between. This CDR3 has 12 amino acids. In germline, CDR1 is GTSNPN, CDR2 SVGIG (reference sequence). The CDR3 is CAWAQGRETQYF. CDR3 sequence (DNA): TGTGCCTGGGCACAGGGCAGAGAGACCCAGTACTTC.

Details on this clone: Additional DNA sequences in this sample encode the identical CDR3. The chain employs TRBV5-8 and TRBJ1-5; D unclear. The germline V gene encodes CDR1 SGHTS and CDR2 YDEGEE. Deletions cut 4 bases from V and 4 bases from J, with 6 bases between. The CDR3 is 12 residues long. DNA for the CDR3: TGTGCCAGCAGCCTGAGAAATCAGCCCCAGCATTTT. Protein: CASSLRNQPQHF.

The V call is TRBV5-1, the J call TRBJ2-7; tentatively, D is TRBD1 (6 bases). Germline V gene lookup returns CDR1 SGHRS and CDR2 YFSETQ. The length of the CDR3 is 13 residues. V lost 5 bases and J 3 bases, leaving 12 bases between the germline ends. CDR3 bases: TGCGCCAGCAGTCGGGACATAGGCTACGAGCAGTACTTC. Residues: CASSRDIGYEQYF.

The chain couples TRBV4-1 to TRBJ1-5; D is uncertain. From germline, CDR1 is MGHRA and CDR2 YSYEKL. The CDR3 is 17 residues long. V was pared by 3 bases and J by 2 bases, with 17 bases between. As DNA, the CDR3 is TGCGCCAGCAGCCAGACCGAGGCTTCCAAAGGCAATCAGCCCCAGCATTTT. Residues: CASSQTEASKGNQPQHF.

With regard to this clone: Given a much more abundant clone one base away, this may be a read error. The chain employs TRBV19 and TRBJ2-7, with D maybe TRBD1 (5 bases). The CDR3 has 13 amino acids. Trimming shortened V by 3 bases and J by 2 bases, and 8 bases separated the two germline ends. Germline V CDR1 and CDR2: LNHDA, SQIVND (reference sequence). The CDR3, as DNA: TGTGCCAGTAGTATGGGGCCAGCCTACGAGCAGTACTTC. It translates to CASSMGPAYEQYF.